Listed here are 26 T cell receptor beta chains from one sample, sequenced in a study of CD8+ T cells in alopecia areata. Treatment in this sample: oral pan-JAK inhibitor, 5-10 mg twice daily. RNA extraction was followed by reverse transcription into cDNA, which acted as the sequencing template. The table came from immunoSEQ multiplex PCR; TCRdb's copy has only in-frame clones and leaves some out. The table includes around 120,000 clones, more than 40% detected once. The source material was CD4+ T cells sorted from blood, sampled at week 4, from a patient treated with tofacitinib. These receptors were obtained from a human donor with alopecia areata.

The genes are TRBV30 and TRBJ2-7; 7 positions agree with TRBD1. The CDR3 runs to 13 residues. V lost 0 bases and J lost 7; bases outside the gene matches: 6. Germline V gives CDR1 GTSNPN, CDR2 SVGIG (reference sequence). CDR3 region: CAWSVQDRREQYF. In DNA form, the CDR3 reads TGTGCCTGGAGTGTACAGGACAGGCGTGAGCAGTACTTC.

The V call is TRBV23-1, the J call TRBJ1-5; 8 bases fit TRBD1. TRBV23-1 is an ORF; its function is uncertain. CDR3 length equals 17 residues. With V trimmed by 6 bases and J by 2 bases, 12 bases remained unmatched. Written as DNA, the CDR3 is TGCGCCAGCAGGGACAGGGATCGGTCGAAGGGCAATCAGCCCCAGCATTTT. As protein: CASRDRDRSKGNQPQHF.

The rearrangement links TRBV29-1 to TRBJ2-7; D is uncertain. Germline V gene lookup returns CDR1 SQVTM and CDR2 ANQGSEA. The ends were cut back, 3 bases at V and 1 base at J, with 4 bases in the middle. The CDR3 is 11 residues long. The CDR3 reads CSVDWSYEQYF. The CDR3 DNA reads TGCAGCGTTGATTGGTCCTACGAGCAGTACTTC.

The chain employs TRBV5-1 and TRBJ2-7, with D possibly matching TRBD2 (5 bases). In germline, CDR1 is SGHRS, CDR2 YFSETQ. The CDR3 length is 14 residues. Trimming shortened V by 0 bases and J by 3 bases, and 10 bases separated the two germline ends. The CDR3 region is CASSLGSAGYEQYF. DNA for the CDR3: TGCGCCAGCAGCTTGGGGTCGGCGGGCTACGAGCAGTACTTC.

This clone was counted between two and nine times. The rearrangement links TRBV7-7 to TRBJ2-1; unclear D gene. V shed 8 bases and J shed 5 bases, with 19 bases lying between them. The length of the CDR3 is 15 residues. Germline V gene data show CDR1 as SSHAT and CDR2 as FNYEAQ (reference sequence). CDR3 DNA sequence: TGTGCCAGCCACTTCTCCCCGGTAGTTGACAATGAGCAGTTCTTC. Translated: CASHFSPVVDNEQFF.

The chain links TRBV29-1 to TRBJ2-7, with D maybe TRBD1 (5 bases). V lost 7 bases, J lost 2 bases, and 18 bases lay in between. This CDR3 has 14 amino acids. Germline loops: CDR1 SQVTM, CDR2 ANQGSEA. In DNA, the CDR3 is TGCAGCGCCCAAAGGACAACGGCCACCTACGAGCAGTACTTC. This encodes CSAQRTTATYEQYF.

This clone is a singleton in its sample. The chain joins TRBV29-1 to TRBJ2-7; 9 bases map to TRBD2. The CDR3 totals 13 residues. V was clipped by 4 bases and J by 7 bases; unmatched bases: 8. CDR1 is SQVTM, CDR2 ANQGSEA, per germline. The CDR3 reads CSVGLAGVREQYF. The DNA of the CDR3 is TGCAGCGTTGGATTAGCGGGAGTGCGAGAGCAGTACTTC.

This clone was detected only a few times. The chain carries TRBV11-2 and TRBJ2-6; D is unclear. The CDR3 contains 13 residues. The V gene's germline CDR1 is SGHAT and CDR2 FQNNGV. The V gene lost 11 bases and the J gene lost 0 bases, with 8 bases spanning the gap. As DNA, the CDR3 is TGTGCCGGCAAAGACTCTGGGGCCAACGTCCTGACTTTC. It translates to CAGKDSGANVLTF.

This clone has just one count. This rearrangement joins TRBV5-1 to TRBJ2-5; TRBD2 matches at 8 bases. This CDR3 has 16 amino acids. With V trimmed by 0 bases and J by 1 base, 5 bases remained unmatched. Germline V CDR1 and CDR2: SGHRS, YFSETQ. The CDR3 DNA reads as TGCGCCAGCAGCTTGGTTGTAGCGGGAACCCAAGAGACCCAGTACTTC. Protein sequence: CASSLVVAGTQETQYF. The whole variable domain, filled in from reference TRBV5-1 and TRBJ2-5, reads KAGVTQTPRYLIKTRGQQVTLSCSPISGHRSVSWYQQTPGQGLQFLFEYFSETQRNKGNFPGRFSGRQFSNSRSEMNVSTLELGDSALYLCASSLVVAGTQETQYFGPGTRLLVL.

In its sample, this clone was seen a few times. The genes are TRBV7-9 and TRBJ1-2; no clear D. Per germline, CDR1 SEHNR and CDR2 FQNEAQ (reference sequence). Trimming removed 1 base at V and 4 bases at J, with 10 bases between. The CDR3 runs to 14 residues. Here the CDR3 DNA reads TGTGCCAGCAGCTTAGTGCCCAGGTCCTATGGCTACACCTTC. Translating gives CASSLVPRSYGYTF.

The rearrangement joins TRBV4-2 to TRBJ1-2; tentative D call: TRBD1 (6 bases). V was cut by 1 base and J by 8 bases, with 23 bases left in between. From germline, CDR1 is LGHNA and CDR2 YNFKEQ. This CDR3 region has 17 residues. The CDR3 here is CASSQGFDTGKERGYTF. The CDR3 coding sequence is TGTGCCAGCAGCCAAGGCTTCGATACAGGGAAAGAACGGGGCTACACCTTC.

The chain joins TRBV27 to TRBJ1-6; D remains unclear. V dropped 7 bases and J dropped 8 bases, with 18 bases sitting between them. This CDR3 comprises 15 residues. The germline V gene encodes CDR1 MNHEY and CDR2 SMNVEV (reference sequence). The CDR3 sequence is CASKVSFQDYSPLHF. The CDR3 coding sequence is TGTGCCAGCAAGGTTAGCTTCCAGGACTATTCACCCCTCCACTTT.

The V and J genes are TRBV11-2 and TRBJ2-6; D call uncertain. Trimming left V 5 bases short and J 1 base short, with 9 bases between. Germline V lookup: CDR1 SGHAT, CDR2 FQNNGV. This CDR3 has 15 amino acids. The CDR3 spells CASSAVRSGANVLTF. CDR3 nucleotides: TGTGCCAGCAGCGCAGTCAGATCTGGGGCCAACGTCCTGACTTTC. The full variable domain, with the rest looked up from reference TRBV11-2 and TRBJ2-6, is EAGVAQSPRYKIIEKRQSVAFWCNPISGHATLYWYQQILGQGPKLLIQFQNNGVVDDSQLPKDRFSAERLKGVDSTLKIQPAKLEDSAVYLCASSAVRSGANVLTFGAGSRLTVL.

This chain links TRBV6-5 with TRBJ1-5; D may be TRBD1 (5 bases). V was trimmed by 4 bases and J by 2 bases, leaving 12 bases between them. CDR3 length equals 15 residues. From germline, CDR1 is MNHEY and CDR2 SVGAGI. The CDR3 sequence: CASSSGSYRNQPQHF. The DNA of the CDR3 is TGTGCCAGCAGTTCAGGGTCCTATCGCAATCAGCCCCAGCATTTT.

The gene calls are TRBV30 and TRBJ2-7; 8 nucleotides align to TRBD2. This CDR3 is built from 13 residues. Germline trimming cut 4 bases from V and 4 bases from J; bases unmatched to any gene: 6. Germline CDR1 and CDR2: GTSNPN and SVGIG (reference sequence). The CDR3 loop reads CAWTVAGRYEQYF. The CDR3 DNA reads TGTGCCTGGACCGTAGCGGGGAGATACGAGCAGTACTTC.

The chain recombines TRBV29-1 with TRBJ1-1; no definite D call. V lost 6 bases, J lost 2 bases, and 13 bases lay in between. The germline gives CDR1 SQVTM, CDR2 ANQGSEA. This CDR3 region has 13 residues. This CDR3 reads CSVRVTTNTEAFF. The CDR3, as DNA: TGCAGCGTCCGGGTCACAACTAACACTGAAGCTTTCTTT.

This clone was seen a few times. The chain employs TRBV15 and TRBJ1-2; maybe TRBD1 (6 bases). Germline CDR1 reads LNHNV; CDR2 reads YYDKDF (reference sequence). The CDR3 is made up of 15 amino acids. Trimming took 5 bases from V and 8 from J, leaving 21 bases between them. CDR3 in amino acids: CATSRAGVTGQGYTF. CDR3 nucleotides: TGTGCCACCAGCCGTGCAGGGGTAACGGGTCAGGGCTACACCTTC.

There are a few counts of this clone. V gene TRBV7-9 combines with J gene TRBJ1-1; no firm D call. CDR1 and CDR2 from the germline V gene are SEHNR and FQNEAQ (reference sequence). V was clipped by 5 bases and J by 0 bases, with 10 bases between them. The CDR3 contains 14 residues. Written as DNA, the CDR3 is TGTGCCAGCAGCGCTGGGTATGTGAACACTGAAGCTTTCTTT. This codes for CASSAGYVNTEAFF.

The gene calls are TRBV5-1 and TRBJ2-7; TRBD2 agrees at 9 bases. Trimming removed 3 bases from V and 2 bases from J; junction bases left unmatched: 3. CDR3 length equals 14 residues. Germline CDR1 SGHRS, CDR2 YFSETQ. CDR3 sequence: CASSSGGGAYEQYF. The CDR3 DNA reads TGCGCCAGCAGCTCAGGCGGGGGGGCCTACGAGCAGTACTTC.

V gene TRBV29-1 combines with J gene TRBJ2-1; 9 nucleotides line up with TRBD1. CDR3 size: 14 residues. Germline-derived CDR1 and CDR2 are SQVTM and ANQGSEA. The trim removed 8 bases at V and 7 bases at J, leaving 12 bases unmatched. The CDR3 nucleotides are TGCAGCCAATGGACAGGGGAAATGGGGAATGAGCAGTTCTTC. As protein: CSQWTGEMGNEQFF.

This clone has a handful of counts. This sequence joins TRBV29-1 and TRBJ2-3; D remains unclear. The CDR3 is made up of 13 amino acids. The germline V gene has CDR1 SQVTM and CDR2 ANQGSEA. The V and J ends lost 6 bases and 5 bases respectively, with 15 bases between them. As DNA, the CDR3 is TGCAGCGTCACGACCCTTACCCGAGATACGCAGTATTTT. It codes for CSVTTLTRDTQYF.

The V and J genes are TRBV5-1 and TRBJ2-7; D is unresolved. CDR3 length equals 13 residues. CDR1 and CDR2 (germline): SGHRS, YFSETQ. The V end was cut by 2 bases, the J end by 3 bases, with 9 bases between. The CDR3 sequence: CASSFRNGYEQYF. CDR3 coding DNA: TGCGCCAGCAGCTTTAGAAACGGCTACGAGCAGTACTTC.

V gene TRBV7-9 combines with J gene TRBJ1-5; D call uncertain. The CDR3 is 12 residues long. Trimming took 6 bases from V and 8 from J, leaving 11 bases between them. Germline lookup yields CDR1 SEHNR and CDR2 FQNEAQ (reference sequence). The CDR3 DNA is TGTGCCAGCAGTAGGGTTCTAGAGCCCCAGCATTTT. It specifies CASSRVLEPQHF.

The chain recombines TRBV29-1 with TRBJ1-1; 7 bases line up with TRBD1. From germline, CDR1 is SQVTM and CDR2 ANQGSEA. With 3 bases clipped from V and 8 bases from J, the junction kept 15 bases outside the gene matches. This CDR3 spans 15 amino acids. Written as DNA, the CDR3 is TGCAGCGTTGATCCTTGGCCCCGACAGGGCAAGGAAGCTTTCTTT. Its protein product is CSVDPWPRQGKEAFF.

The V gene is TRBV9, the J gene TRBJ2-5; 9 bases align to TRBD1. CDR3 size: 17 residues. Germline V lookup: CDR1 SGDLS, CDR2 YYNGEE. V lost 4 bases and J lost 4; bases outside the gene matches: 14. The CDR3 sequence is CASSFSPGQGGGETQYF. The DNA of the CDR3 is TGTGCCAGCAGCTTCTCACCGGGACAGGGTGGCGGAGAGACCCAGTACTTC.

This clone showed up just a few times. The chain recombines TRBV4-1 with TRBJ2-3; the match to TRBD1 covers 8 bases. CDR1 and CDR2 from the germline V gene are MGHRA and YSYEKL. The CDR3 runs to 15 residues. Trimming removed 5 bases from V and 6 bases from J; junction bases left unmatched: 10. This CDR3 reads CASSIDRGTVDTQYF. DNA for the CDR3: TGCGCCAGCAGCATCGACAGGGGTACGGTGGATACGCAGTATTTT.